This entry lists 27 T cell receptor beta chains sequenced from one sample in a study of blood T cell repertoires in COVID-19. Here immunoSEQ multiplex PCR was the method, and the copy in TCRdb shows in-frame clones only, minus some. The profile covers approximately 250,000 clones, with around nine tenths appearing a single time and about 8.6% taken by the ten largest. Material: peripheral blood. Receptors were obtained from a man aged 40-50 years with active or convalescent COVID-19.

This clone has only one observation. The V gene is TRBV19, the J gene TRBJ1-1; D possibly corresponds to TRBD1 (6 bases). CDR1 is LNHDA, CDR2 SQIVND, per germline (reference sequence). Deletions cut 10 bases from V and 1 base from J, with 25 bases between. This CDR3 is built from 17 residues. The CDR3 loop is CATYTTAHGGANTEAFF. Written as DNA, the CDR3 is TGTGCCACTTATACAACTGCCCATGGGGGGGCGAACACTGAAGCTTTCTTT.

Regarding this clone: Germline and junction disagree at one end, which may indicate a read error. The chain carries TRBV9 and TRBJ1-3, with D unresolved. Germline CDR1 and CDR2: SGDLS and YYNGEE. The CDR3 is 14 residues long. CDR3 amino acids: CASSVGHTGNTIYF. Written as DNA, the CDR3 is TGTGCCAGCAGCGTAGGACATACTGGCAACACCATATATTTT.

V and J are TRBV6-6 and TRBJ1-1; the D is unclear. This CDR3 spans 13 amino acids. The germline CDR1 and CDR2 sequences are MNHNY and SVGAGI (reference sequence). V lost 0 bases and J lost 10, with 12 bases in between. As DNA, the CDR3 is TGTGCCAGCAGTTACTCTGGTGAACTCCCAGCTTTCTTT. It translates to CASSYSGELPAFF.

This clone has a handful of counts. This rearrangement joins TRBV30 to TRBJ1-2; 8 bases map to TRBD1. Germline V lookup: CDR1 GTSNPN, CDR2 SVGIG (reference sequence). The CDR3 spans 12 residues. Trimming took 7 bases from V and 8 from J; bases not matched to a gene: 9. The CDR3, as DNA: TGTGCCTTGAAAGGACAGGGATGGGGCTACACCTTC. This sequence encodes CALKGQGWGYTF.

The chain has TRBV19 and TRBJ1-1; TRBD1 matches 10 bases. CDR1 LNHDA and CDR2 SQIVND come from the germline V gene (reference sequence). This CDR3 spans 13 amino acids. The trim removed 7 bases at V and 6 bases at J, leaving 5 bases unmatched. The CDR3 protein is CASIGTGDAEAFF. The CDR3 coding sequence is TGTGCCAGTATCGGGACAGGGGACGCTGAAGCTTTCTTT.

CDR3 nucleotide sequence: TGTGCCTGGTTAGCGGATAGCTCCTACAATGAGCAGTTCTTC. This codes for CAWLADSSYNEQFF. The V call is TRBV30, the J call TRBJ2-1, with D perhaps matching TRBD2 (6 bases). The CDR3 contains 14 residues. Germline V gives CDR1 GTSNPN, CDR2 SVGIG (reference sequence). V lost 5 bases and J 0 bases, leaving 11 bases between the germline ends.

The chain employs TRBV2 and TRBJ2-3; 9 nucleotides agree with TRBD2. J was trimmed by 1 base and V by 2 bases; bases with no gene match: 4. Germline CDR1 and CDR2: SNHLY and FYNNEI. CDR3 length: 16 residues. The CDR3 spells CASSELASGGTDTQYF. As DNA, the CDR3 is TGTGCCAGCAGTGAACTGGCTAGCGGGGGCACAGATACGCAGTATTTT.

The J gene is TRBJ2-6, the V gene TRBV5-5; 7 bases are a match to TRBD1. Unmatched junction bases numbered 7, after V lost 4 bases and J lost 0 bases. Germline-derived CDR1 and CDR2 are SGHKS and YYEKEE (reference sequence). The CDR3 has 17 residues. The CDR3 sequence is CASSLVGQSSGANVLTF. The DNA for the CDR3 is TGTGCCAGCAGCCTCGTGGGACAGAGCTCTGGGGCCAACGTCCTGACTTTC.

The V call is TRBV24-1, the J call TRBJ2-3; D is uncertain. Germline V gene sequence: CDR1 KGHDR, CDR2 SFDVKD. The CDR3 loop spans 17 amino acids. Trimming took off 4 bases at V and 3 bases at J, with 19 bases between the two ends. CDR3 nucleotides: TGTGCCACCAGTGAACCAGACGTCCTTTCTAGGACAGATACGCAGTATTTT. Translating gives CATSEPDVLSRTDTQYF.

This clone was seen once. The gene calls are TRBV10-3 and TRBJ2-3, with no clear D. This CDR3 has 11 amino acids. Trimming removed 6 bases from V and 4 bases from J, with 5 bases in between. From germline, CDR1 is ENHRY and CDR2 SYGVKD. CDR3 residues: CAISLADTQYF. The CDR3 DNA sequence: TGTGCCATCAGCCTAGCAGATACGCAGTATTTT.

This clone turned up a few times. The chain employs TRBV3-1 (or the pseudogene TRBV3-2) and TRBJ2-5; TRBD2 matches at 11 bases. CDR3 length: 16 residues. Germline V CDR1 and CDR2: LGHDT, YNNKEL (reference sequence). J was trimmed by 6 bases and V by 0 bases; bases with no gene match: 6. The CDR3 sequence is CASSQELAGVGKTQYF. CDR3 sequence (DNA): TGTGCCAGCAGCCAAGAACTAGCGGGAGTCGGAAAGACCCAGTACTTC.

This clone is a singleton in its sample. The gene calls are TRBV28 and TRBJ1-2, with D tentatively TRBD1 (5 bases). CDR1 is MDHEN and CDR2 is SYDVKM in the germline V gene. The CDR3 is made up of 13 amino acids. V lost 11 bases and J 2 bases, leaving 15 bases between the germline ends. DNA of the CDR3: TGTGCCCGCCGGGGGGGGGAGAACTATGGCTACACCTTC. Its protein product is CARRGGENYGYTF.

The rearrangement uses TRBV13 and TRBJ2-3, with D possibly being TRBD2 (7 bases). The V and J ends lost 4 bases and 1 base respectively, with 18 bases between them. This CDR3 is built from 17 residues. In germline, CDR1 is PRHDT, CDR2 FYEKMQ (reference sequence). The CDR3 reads CASSSRAGGGGTDTQYF. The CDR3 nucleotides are TGTGCCAGCAGCTCCCGGGCCGGAGGGGGGGGCACAGATACGCAGTATTTT.

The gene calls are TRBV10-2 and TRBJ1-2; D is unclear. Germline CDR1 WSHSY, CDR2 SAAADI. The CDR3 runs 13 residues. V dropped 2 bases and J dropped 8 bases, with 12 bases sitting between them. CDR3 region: CASSELAAGGYTF. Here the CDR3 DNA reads TGCGCCAGCAGTGAGCTCGCCGCCGGGGGCTACACCTTC.

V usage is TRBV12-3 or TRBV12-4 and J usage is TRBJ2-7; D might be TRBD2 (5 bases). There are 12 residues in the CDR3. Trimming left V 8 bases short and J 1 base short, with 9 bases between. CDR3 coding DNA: TGTGCCAGCGCTAGAGGGTCCTACGAGCAGTACTTC. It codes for CASARGSYEQYF.

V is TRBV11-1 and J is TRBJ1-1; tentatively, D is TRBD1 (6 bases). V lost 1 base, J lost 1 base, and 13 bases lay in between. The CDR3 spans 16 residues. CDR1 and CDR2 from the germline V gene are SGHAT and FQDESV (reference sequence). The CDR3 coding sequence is TGTGCCAGCAGCTTAGGAGGGACACTAGAGAACACTGAAGCTTTCTTT. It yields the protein CASSLGGTLENTEAFF.

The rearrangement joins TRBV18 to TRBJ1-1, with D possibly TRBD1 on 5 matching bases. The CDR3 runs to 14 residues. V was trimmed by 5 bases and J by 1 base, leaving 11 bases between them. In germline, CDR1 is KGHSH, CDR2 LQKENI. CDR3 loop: CASSLEGPNTEAFF. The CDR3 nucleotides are TGTGCCAGCTCATTGGAGGGGCCGAACACTGAAGCTTTCTTT.

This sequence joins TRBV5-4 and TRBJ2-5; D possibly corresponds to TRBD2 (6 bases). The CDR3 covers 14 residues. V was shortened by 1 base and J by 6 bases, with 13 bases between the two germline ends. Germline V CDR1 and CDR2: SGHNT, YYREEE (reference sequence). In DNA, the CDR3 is TGTGCCAGCAGCTTGAGCGGGTGGGTGAAGACCCAGTACTTC. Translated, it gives CASSLSGWVKTQYF.

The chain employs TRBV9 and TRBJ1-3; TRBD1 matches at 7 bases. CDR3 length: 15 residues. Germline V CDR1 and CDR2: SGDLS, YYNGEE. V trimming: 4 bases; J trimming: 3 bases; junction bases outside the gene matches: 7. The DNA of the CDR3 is TGTGCCAGCAGCCTGAAGGGGGCGAGTGGAAACACCATATATTTT. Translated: CASSLKGASGNTIYF. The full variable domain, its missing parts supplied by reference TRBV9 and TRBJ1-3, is DSGVTQTPKHLITATGQRVTLRCSPRSGDLSVYWYQQSLDQGLQFLIQYYNGEERAKGNILERFSAQQFPDLHSELNLSSLELGDSALYFCASSLKGASGNTIYFGEGSWLTVV.

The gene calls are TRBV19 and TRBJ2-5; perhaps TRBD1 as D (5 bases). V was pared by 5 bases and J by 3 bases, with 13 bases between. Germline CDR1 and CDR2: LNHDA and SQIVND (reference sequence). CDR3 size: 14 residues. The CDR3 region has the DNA TGTGCCAGTAGTGCGATCCAGGGCGAAGAGACCCAGTACTTC. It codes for CASSAIQGEETQYF. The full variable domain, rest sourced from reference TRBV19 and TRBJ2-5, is DGGITQSPKYLFRKEGQNVTLSCEQNLNHDAMYWYRQDPGQGLRLIYYSQIVNDFQKGDIAEGYSVSREKKESFPLTVTSAQKNPTAFYLCASSAIQGEETQYFGPGTRLLVL.

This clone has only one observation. The CDR3 region is CASSRQGVGGYTF. In DNA form, the CDR3 reads TGTGCCAGCAGTCGACAGGGGGTAGGCGGCTACACCTTC. The J gene is TRBJ1-2, the V gene TRBV2; 9 nucleotides align to TRBD1. V was clipped by 5 bases and J by 8 bases; unmatched bases: 6. The CDR3 runs to 13 residues. Germline lookup yields CDR1 SNHLY and CDR2 FYNNEI.

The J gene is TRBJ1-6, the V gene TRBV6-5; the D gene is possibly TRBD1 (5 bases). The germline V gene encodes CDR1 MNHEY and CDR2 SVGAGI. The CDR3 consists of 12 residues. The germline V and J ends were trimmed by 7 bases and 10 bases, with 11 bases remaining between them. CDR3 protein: CASTSGISPLHF. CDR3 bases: TGTGCCAGCACCTCAGGGATCTCACCCCTCCACTTT.

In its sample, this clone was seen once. The CDR3 DNA is TGTGCCAGTAGTATGGGGGGATCGCACTATCAGCCCCAGCATTTT. Protein product: CASSMGGSHYQPQHF. The chain carries TRBV19 and TRBJ1-5; a weak D match, TRBD1 (5 bases). The germline gives CDR1 LNHDA, CDR2 SQIVND (reference sequence). The CDR3 is made up of 15 amino acids. V was trimmed by 3 bases and J by 5 bases, leaving 14 bases between them.

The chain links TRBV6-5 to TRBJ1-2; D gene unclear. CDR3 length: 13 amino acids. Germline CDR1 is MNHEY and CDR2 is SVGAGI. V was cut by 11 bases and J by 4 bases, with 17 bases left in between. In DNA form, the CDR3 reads TGTGCCGGTTCGGCGGCCGAGACCTATGGCTACACCTTC. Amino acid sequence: CAGSAAETYGYTF.

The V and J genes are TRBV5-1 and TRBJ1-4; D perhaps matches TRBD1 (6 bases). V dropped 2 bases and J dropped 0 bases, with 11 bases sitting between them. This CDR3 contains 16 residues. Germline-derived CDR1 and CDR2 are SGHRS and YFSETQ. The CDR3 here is CASSFGTLATNEKLFF. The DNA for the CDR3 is TGCGCCAGCAGCTTCGGGACACTAGCAACTAATGAAAAACTGTTTTTT.

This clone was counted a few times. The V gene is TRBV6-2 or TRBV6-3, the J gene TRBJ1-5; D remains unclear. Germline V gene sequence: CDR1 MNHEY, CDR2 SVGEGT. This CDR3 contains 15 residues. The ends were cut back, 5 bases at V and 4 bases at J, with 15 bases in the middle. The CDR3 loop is CASSQSGYSNQPQHF. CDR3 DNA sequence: TGTGCCAGCAGTCAATCAGGCTATTCGAATCAGCCCCAGCATTTT.

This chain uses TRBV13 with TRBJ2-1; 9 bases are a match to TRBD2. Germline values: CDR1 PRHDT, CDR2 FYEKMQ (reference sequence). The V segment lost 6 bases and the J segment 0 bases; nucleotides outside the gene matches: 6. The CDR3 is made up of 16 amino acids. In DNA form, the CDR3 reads TGTGCCAGCAGAGTTAGCGGGGGTCCCTCCTACAATGAGCAGTTCTTC. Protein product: CASRVSGGPSYNEQFF.